This T cell receptor beta chain was sequenced during a study of blood T cells in healthy people across ages. Each individual donor underwent a draw of approximately 10 milliliters of peripheral blood. Per sample, a minimum of 6.5 million PBMCs were isolated. The germline V gene encodes CDR1 SQVTM and CDR2 ANQGSEA. The CDR3 length is 14 residues. V shed 7 bases, J shed 2 bases, and the junction held 8 bases outside the gene matches. This clonotype turned up a few times. Next came a second PCR, run for about 6 to 12 cycles, which used a sample-barcoded 5' primer along with a J-beta primer mix. TCRdb used MiXCR to reprocess the 5' RACE reads, holding one entry per CDR3 protein. The sample has roughly 1.4 million distinct CDR3 sequences; roughly 60% are singletons.

The chain couples TRBV29-1 to TRBJ2-7, with 10 bases aligning to TRBD2. Sequencing was carried out using blood. This receptor was taken from a man aged 18 to 30 in good health. The chain's CDR3 is CSANLAGEPYEQYF. CDR3 DNA sequence: TGCAGCGCTAATCTAGCGGGGGAGCCCTACGAGCAGTACTTC.